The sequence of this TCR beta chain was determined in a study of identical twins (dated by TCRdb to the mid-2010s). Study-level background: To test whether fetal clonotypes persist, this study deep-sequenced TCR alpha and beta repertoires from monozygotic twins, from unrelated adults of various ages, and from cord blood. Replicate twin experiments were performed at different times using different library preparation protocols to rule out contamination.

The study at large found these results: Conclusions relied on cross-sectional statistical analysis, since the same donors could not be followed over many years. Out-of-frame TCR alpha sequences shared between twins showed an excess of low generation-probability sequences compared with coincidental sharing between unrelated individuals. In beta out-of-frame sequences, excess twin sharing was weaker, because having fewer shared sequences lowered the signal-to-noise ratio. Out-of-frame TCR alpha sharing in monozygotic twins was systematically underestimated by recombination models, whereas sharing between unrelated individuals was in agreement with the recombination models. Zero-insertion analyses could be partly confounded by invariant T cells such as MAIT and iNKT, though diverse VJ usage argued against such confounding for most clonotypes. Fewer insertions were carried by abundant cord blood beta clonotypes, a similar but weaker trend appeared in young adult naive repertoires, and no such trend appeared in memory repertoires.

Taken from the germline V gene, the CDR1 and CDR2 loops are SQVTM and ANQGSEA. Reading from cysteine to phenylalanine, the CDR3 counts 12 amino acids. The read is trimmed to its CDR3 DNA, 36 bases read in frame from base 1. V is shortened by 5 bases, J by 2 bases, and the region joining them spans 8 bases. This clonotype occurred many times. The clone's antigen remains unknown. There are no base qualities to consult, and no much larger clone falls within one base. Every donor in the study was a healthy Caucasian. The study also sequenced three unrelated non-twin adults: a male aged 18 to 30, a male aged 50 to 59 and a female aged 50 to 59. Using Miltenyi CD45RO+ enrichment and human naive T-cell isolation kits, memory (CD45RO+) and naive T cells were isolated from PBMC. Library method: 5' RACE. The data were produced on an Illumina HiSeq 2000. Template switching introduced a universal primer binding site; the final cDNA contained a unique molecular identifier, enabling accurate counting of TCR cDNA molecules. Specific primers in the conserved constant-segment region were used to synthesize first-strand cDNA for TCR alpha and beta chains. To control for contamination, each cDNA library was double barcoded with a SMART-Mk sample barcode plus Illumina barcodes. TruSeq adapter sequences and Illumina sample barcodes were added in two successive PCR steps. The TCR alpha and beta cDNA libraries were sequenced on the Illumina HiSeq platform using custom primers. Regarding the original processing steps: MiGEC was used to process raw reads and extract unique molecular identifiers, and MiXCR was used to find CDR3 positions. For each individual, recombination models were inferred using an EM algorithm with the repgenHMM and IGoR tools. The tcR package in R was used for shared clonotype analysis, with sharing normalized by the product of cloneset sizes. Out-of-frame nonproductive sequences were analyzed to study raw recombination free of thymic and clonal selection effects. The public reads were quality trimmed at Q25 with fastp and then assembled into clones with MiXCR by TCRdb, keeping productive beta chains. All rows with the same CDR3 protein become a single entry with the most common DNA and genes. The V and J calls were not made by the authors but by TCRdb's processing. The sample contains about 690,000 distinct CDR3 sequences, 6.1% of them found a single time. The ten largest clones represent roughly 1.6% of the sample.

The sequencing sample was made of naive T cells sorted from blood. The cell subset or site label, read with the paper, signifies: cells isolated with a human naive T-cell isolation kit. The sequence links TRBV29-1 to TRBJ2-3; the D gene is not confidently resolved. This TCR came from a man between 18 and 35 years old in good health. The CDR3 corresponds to CSVNSNTDTQYF. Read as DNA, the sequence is TGCAGCGTTAATTCGAACACAGATACGCAGTATTTT.